This T cell receptor (beta chain) was sequenced for a study of glioma-infiltrating T cells after dendritic cell vaccination (dated by TCRdb to about 2016). Regarding the research as a whole: The cohort included 15 or so glioblastoma patients drawn from Phase I and II dendritic cell vaccination trials, of whom 9 were newly diagnosed and 6 had recurrent disease. Patients received autologous tumor lysate-pulsed dendritic cell vaccination between 2003 and 2012. Deep sequencing of TCR beta CDR3 regions was used to quantify tumor-infiltrating lymphocyte content and compare tumor and blood repertoires in dendritic cell-vaccinated glioblastoma patients. The vaccine consisted of monocyte-derived dendritic cells cultured less than 9 days with IL-4 and GM-CSF, then pulsed overnight with autologous tumor lysate. Each patient got three intradermal injections of the dendritic cell vaccine, spaced at biweekly intervals, in the arm below the axilla. Survival after dendritic cell vaccination was correlated with TCR sequencing metrics, such as TIL content and the overlap between tumor and blood repertoires.

The CDR3 numbers 12 residues from cysteine through phenylalanine. Only the CDR3 DNA is retained, 36 bases long and in frame from the first base. The germline V gene (reference sequence) specifies WNHNN as CDR1 and SYGVQD as CDR2. Trimmed from V: 2 bases; trimmed from J: 11 bases; junction bases lacking a gene match: 5. The immunoSEQ assay amplified TCRB CDR3 regions from roughly 2 micrograms of genomic DNA, or from all available DNA when less than that amount was available. The multiplex PCR relied on 60 forward primers for TCR V beta segments and 13 reverse primers for J beta segments. Synthetic control templates were spiked into each sample at limiting dilution to estimate reads per starting template. Sequencing produced 87 bp reads on the Illumina HiSeq System. In the source study's methods: To remove PCR and sequencing errors, closely related sequences were merged with a nearest neighbor algorithm. TCR overlap was measured as the percentage of unique tumor TCR beta sequences also present in the same patient's peripheral blood. Held by TCRdb, this immuneACCESS table contains in-frame sequences only and omits some clones. Under half of the omission traces to an unresolved V gene where checked; the cause of the rest is unknown. For V, J and clone size, that table is used; D and trimming come from the DNA. This sample has around 97,000 clones in its table, and roughly 76% of those were observed once. Roughly 12% of the sample belongs to the ten largest clones.

Selection of patients required sufficient residual fresh-frozen tumor tissue and over two years of available survival data. Although molecular status otherwise differed among the glioblastoma patients, no patient had an isocitrate dehydrogenase mutation. PBMC collection took place before vaccination, two weeks after the third vaccination, and at tumor progression if progression occurred. The Qiagen DNeasy Blood extraction Kit was used to extract genomic DNA. On this clone: Which antigen it targets is not known. No much larger clone exists at a distance of one base, and base qualities are not known.

Study-wide findings and limitations: Higher estimated pretreatment TIL content predicted longer time to progression and overall survival after dendritic cell vaccination. The cohort was small and heterogeneous, few patients had complete blood and tumor sets, and even fewer had initial-recurrent tumor pairs. No direct relationship between TCR clonality and survival was found, suggesting that a diverse polyclonal response may matter. The TCR overlap response model with three groups was called speculative and said to need prospective validation.

This TCR was sampled from a human donor with glioblastoma. The source was blood, collected before dendritic cell vaccination. This receptor chain uses TRBV10-1 and TRBJ1-1; TRBD1 fits 7 bases in the junction. The sequence in DNA is TGCGCCAGCAGTGAGCCGACAGGGTTGGCTTTCTTT. Its translation reads: CASSEPTGLAFF.